This T cell receptor (beta chain) is drawn from a study of cytomegalovirus exposure and HLA in healthy donors. Study overall: Falling in the Caucasian-associated ancestry cluster were about 82% of some 400 genotyped donors.

In this sample, this clone turned up once. The antigen is undetermined. With 60 Vbeta and 13 Jbeta primers, the PCR was carried out. Only in-frame clones appear in the TCRdb table, and some are missing; sequencing was by immunoSEQ multiplex PCR. The table has 80,000 to 130,000 clones, around 83% seen once. Germline values: CDR1 LNHDA, CDR2 SQIVND (reference sequence). With 8 bases removed from V and 8 bases from J, the gap between germline ends came to 17 bases. The CDR3 is 13 amino acids. Study conclusions and caveats: In a later analysis, DRB1 alleles had the most associated TCRs; HLA-C alleles the fewest. Earlier findings revealed that most TCR beta V segments proved productive either about 87% or about 30% of the time.

The V gene is TRBV19, the J gene TRBJ2-3, with D perhaps matching TRBD2 (6 bases). This receptor was identified in a woman aged 18-29 years in good health and CMV-seronegative. The sample consisted of PBMCs. The CDR3 nucleotides read TGTGCCAGTGTAGCGGCGGCCTCGGGTACGCAGTATTTT. Its translation is CASVAAASGTQYF.